This T cell receptor (beta chain) was found in a study of cytomegalovirus exposure and HLA in healthy donors. Study findings and constraints: An analysis was carried out at a later point. It showed that HLA-associated TCR beta chains were more clonally expanded than equally common non-associated chains. In vitro checks showed that three CMV-associated chains really do target CMV antigens.

About this clone itself: No antigen is known for it.

The PCR was carried out with 60 Vbeta primers and 13 Jbeta primers. Generated by immunoSEQ multiplex PCR, the TCRdb table keeps only in-frame clones and is missing some. There are tens of thousands of clones in the sample; 65% to 90% occur only once, and roughly 10% lies in the top ten. This CDR3 region has 15 residues. Germline trimming cut 6 bases from V and 8 bases from J; bases unmatched to any gene: 12. Germline lookup yields CDR1 MNHEY and CDR2 SMNVEV (reference sequence). Sequenced: PBMCs. The chain recombines TRBV27 with TRBJ2-1; 8 bases agree with TRBD2. This sequence was found in a female donor in good health and CMV-seronegative. The CDR3: CASSLAGTGGHEQFF. The CDR3 bases are TGTGCCAGCAGCTTAGCGGGGACCGGGGGTCATGAGCAGTTCTTC.